A single sample is the source of the 15 T cell receptor beta chains below, sequenced in a study of cytomegalovirus exposure and HLA in healthy donors (TCRdb year 2017). Library preparation was by the immunoSEQ multiplex PCR assay. For the multiplex PCR, a mixture combining 60 forward primers for TCR Vbeta segments and 13 reverse primers for TCR Jbeta segments was used. TCRdb holds this immuneACCESS table with in-frame rearrangements only. Some clones are missing; in checked studies, unresolved V genes explain under half, and the rest has no known cause. This sample comprises about 200,000 clones, roughly 77% of them detected only once. The top ten hold about 0.37% of the sample. Material for sequencing was PBMCs. The origin of the receptors is a male donor in good health and CMV-seropositive.

This clone has more than one count but fewer than ten. J is TRBJ1-2 and V is TRBV7-9, with TRBD1 as a possible D gene (5 bases). Germline loops: CDR1 SEHNR, CDR2 FQNEAQ (reference sequence). V lost 1 base and J lost 7, with 19 bases in between. The CDR3 runs to 16 residues. CDR3 sequence (DNA): TGTGCCAGCAGCTTAGTAAGGAGCCAGGGAGGTCGTGGCTACACCTTC. This translates into CASSLVRSQGGRGYTF.

The chain carries TRBV6-5 and TRBJ1-5; a possible D gene is TRBD1 (6 bases). There are 14 residues in the CDR3. Germline V CDR1 and CDR2: MNHEY, SVGAGI. The germline V and J ends were trimmed by 2 bases and 7 bases, with 12 bases remaining between them. The CDR3, as DNA: TGTGCCAGCAGTTACGAAGGGACAATCCAGCCCCAGCATTTT. Translating gives CASSYEGTIQPQHF.

This chain joins TRBV7-2 and TRBJ1-4, with 8 bases identical to TRBD1. The CDR3 covers 14 residues. J gave up 5 bases and V 5 bases, and 4 bases lay outside the gene matches. CDR1 is SGHTA, CDR2 FQGNSA, per germline. CDR3 residues: CASSDRTGNEKLFF. The CDR3 nucleotides read TGTGCCAGCAGCGACCGGACAGGGAATGAAAAACTGTTTTTT.

For this clone: The identical CDR3 is also encoded by other nucleotide sequences in the sample. V is TRBV18 and J is TRBJ1-2, with 7 bases aligning to TRBD1. Trimming at V came to 3 bases and at J to 6 bases, leaving 7 bases not matched to a gene. Looked up from germline, CDR1 is KGHSH and CDR2 is LQKENI. CDR3 length: 14 residues. The CDR3 nucleotides read TGTGCCAGCTCACCCAAAGGTACAGGGGATGGCTACACCTTC. This codes for CASSPKGTGDGYTF.

The J gene is TRBJ2-3, the V gene TRBV4-1; perhaps TRBD2 as D (5 bases). V shed 8 bases and J shed 7 bases, with 22 bases lying between them. The CDR3 totals 15 residues. Looked up from germline, CDR1 is MGHRA and CDR2 is YSYEKL. CDR3 DNA: TGCGCCAGCTCTCTATCCCCCCTCGAGGGTAATACGCAGTATTTT. It translates to CASSLSPLEGNTQYF.

This rearrangement joins TRBV5-1 to TRBJ2-7; D is perhaps TRBD1 (5 bases). CDR3 size: 16 residues. V gave up 5 bases and J gave up 3 bases, with 21 bases separating them. Germline-derived CDR1 and CDR2 are SGHRS and YFSETQ. In nucleotides, the CDR3 is TGCGCCAGCAGTTCTATAATCGACAGCCTCCGCTACGAGCAGTACTTC. Translation: CASSSIIDSLRYEQYF.

The chain combines TRBV6-5 with TRBJ1-2; 8 nucleotides match TRBD1. V shed 5 bases and J 2 bases; nucleotides not matched to a gene: 7. CDR1 MNHEY and CDR2 SVGAGI come from the germline V gene. The CDR3 sequence is 15 residues long. The CDR3 is CASSVSGGNNYGYTF. The CDR3 nucleotides read TGTGCCAGCAGTGTGTCAGGGGGCAACAACTATGGCTACACCTTC.

The chain combines TRBV19 with TRBJ1-2, with 8 bases fitting TRBD1. Germline assignment: CDR1 LNHDA and CDR2 SQIVND (reference sequence). The CDR3 is 14 amino acids. J lost 4 bases, V lost 3 bases, and 4 bases had no gene match. CDR3 bases: TGTGCCAGTAGTATGCCAGGGGGCCCCTATGGCTACACCTTC. It is translated as CASSMPGGPYGYTF.

This chain links TRBV7-7 with TRBJ2-5; D uncertain. The CDR3 contains 13 residues. CDR1 is SSHAT and CDR2 is FNYEAQ in the germline V gene (reference sequence). CDR3 amino acids: CAVDLRYQETQYF. DNA for the CDR3: TGTGCAGTCGACTTACGATACCAAGAGACCCAGTACTTC.

The chain recombines TRBV28 with TRBJ2-5; 7 nucleotides match TRBD2. The end of the DNA fits TRBJ2-7 better, so the J call may be wrong. This CDR3 has 15 amino acids. Per the germline V gene, CDR1 is MDHEN and CDR2 is SYDVKM. CDR3: CASRYNSAGRVEQYF. Here the CDR3 DNA reads TGTGCCAGCAGATACAACTCGGCGGGGAGGGTCGAGCAGTACTTC.

The chain is built from TRBV28 and TRBJ1-2, with 8 nucleotides matching TRBD1. Trimming removed 4 bases from V and 8 bases from J; junction bases left unmatched: 9. CDR3 length: 14 residues. Germline assignment: CDR1 MDHEN and CDR2 SYDVKM. The DNA for the CDR3 is TGTGCCAGCAGTTCGATGGACAGGGACGGCGGCTACACCTTC. This codes for CASSSMDRDGGYTF.

This clone was counted only a few times. V usage is TRBV19 and J usage is TRBJ1-2; TRBD1 might be the D (5 bases). The CDR3 loop spans 14 amino acids. Germline V gives CDR1 LNHDA, CDR2 SQIVND (reference sequence). V lost 3 bases and J 3 bases, leaving 11 bases between the germline ends. CDR3 loop: CASSIPRDYYGYTF. The DNA for the CDR3 is TGTGCCAGTAGTATCCCCCGGGACTACTATGGCTACACCTTC.

The chain uses TRBV6-7 and TRBJ1-1; D unclear. TRBV6-7 belongs to the ORF category, with a function that is uncertain. Trimming stripped 1 base from V and 1 base from J, with 19 bases between. There are 18 residues in the CDR3. Here the CDR3 reads CASSYLSSSEETNTEAFF. The CDR3 nucleotides are TGTGCCAGCAGTTACTTATCGAGTTCCGAGGAGACGAACACTGAAGCTTTCTTT.

The rearrangement uses TRBV10-3 and TRBJ1-5; no clear D gene. This CDR3 spans 13 amino acids. V shed 4 bases and J shed 6 bases, with 10 bases lying between them. The germline CDR1 and CDR2 sequences are ENHRY and SYGVKD. CDR3 loop: CAISGLVGQPQHF. The CDR3, as DNA: TGTGCCATCAGTGGGTTAGTCGGTCAGCCCCAGCATTTT.

The chain joins TRBV11-2 to TRBJ2-5; 8 bases are a match to TRBD2. Germline loops: CDR1 SGHAT, CDR2 FQNNGV. J gave up 0 bases and V 5 bases, and 8 bases lay outside the gene matches. The CDR3 has 16 residues. CDR3 in amino acids: CASSLGRLAYQETQYF. The DNA of the CDR3 is TGTGCCAGCAGCCTGGGAAGACTAGCGTACCAAGAGACCCAGTACTTC.